A selection of T cell receptor beta chains follows, all from one sample in a study of blood T cell repertoires in COVID-19. Some clones are missing from TCRdb's copy, which holds only in-frame ones; the method was immunoSEQ multiplex PCR. The sample includes 450,000 or so clones, 80% to 90% of them seen just once. Specimen: peripheral blood. The receptor source for this set is a man in his late teens or twenties with COVID-19, enrolled during active disease. The CDR3 runs from the conserved cysteine through the conserved F or W. D genes are given only for firm matches. Clone size is not always given. Where it is, it says once, few, many or a class for expanded clones.

D gene: TRBD2; clone size: .; J gene: TRBJ2-2; V gene: TRBV13; CDR3 protein: CASSLSPGLAGGLNGELFF; CDR3 DNA: TGTGCCAGCAGCTTAAGCCCGGGACTAGCGGGGGGGCTGAACGGGGAGCTGTTTTTT
D gene: TRBD1; clone size: once; J gene: TRBJ2-7; V gene: TRBV5-6; CDR3 protein: CASSSRDRGYEQYF; CDR3 DNA: TGTGCCAGCAGCTCCCGGGACAGGGGGTACGAGCAGTACTTC
D gene: .; clone size: few; J gene: TRBJ1-5; V gene: TRBV18; CDR3 protein: CASSQVGVPNQPQHF; CDR3 DNA: TGTGCCAGCTCCCAGGTCGGGGTCCCCAATCAGCCCCAGCATTTT
D gene: .; clone size: once; J gene: TRBJ2-2; V gene: TRBV11-3; CDR3 protein: CASSLTVNTGELFF; CDR3 DNA: TGTGCCAGCAGCTTAACTGTGAACACCGGGGAGCTGTTTTTT
D gene: TRBD2; clone size: .; J gene: TRBJ2-7; V gene: TRBV14; CDR3 protein: CASSQDLREAEQYF; CDR3 DNA: TGTGCCAGCAGCCAAGATTTGCGGGAGGCCGAGCAGTACTTC
D gene: .; clone size: .; J gene: TRBJ1-6; V gene: TRBV11-3; CDR3 protein: CASSTVSRSPLHF; CDR3 DNA: TGTGCCAGCAGCACGGTGTCGAGGTCACCCCTCCACTTT
D gene: TRBD2; clone size: .; J gene: TRBJ2-1; V gene: TRBV7-6; CDR3 protein: CASSLELAGGRGNEQFF; CDR3 DNA: TGTGCCAGCAGCTTAGAACTAGCGGGAGGACGAGGGAATGAGCAGTTCTTC
D gene: TRBD2; clone size: .; J gene: TRBJ2-5; V gene: TRBV5-1; CDR3 protein: CASSPDSGGQETQYF; CDR3 DNA: TGCGCCAGCAGCCCCGACAGCGGGGGGCAAGAGACCCAGTACTTC
D gene: .; clone size: .; J gene: TRBJ1-1; V gene: TRBV7-9; CDR3 protein: CASADRLNTEAFF; CDR3 DNA: TGTGCCAGCGCAGACAGACTGAACACTGAAGCTTTCTTT
D gene: .; clone size: .; J gene: TRBJ2-1; V gene: TRBV18; CDR3 protein: CASSTSSNNEQFF; CDR3 DNA: TGTGCCAGCTCAACTTCTAGTAACAATGAGCAGTTCTTC
D gene: .; clone size: .; J gene: TRBJ1-1; V gene: TRBV29-1; CDR3 protein: CSVEGEGGTEAFF; CDR3 DNA: TGCAGCGTGGAGGGGGAGGGAGGCACTGAAGCTTTCTTT
D gene: .; clone size: .; J gene: TRBJ2-2; V gene: TRBV18; CDR3 protein: CASSPQERAQTGELFF; CDR3 DNA: TGTGCCAGCTCACCCCAGGAGCGGGCCCAAACCGGGGAGCTGTTTTTT